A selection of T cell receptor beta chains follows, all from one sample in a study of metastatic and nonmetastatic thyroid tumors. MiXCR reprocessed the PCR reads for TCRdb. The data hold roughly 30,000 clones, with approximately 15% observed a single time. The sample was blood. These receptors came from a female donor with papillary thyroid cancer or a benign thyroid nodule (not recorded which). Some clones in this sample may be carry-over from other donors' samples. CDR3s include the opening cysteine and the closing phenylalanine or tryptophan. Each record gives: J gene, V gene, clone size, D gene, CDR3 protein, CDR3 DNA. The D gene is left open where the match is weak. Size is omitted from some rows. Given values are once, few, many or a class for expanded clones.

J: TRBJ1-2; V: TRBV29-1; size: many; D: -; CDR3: CSVEDGSGGGYGYTF; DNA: TGCAGCGTTGAAGATGGGAGTGGGGGCGGCTATGGCTACACCTTC
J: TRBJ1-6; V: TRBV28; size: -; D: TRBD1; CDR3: CASSSGTGYSPLHF; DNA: TGTGCCAGCAGTTCCGGGACAGGTTATTCACCACTCCACTTT
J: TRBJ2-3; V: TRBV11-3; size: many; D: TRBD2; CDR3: CASSLVAPTSGSPADTQYF; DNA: TGTGCCAGCAGCTTAGTAGCCCCCACTAGCGGGTCCCCAGCAGATACGCAGTATTTT
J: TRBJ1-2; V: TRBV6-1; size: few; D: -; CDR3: CASRQGVTLEGYTF; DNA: TGTGCCAGCAGGCAGGGTGTGACACTGGAAGGCTACACCTTC
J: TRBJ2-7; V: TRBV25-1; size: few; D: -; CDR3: CASMMQVSYEQYF; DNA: TGTGCCAGCATGATGCAGGTTTCCTACGAGCAGTACTTC
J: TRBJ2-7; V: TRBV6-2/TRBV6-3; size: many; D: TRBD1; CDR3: CASTKDRVEYEQYF; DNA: TGTGCCAGCACCAAGGACAGGGTAGAGTACGAGCAGTACTTC
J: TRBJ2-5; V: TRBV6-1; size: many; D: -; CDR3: CASSELDGLETQYF; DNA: TGTGCCAGCAGTGAACTGGATGGGTTAGAGACCCAGTACTTC
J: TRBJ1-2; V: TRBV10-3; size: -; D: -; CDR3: CAISGEGYGYTF; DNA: TGTGCCATCAGTGGGGAGGGCTATGGCTACACCTTC
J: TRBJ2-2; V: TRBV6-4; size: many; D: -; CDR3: CASSADHTGELFF; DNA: TGTGCCAGCAGCGCGGACCACACCGGGGAGCTGTTTTTT
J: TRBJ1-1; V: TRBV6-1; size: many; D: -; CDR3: CASRASGTEAFF; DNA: TGTGCCAGCAGGGCCTCGGGAACTGAAGCTTTCTTT
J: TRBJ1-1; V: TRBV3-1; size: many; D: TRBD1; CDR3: CASSRGTAGTEAFF; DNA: TGTGCCAGCAGCCGGGGGACAGCCGGCACTGAAGCTTTCTTT
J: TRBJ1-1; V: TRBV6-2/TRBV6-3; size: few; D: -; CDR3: CASSYSWRDTEAFF; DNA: TGTGCCAGCAGTTACTCCTGGCGGGACACTGAAGCTTTCTTT
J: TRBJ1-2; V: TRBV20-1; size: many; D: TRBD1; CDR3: CSASGTGGYTF; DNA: TGCAGTGCTAGTGGGACAGGAGGCTACACCTTC
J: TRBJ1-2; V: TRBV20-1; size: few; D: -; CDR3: CSARWEWVGYTF; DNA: TGCAGTGCGAGGTGGGAGTGGGTCGGCTACACCTTC
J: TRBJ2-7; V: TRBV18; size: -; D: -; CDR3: CASSPDYEQYF; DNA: TGTGCCAGCTCACCAGATTACGAGCAGTACTTC
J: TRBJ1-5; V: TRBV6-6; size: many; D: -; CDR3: CASSYPTQPQHF; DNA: TGTGCCAGCAGTTATCCGACACAGCCCCAGCATTTT
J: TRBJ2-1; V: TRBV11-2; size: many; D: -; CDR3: CASSFYSYNEQFF; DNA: TGTGCCAGCAGCTTTTATTCCTACAATGAGCAGTTCTTC
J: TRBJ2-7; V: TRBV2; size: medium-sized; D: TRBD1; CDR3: CASHGQDHSYEQYF; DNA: TGTGCCAGCCATGGACAGGACCACTCCTACGAGCAGTACTTC
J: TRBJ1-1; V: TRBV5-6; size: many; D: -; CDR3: CASSFPGNTEAFF; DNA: TGTGCCAGCAGCTTCCCCGGGAACACTGAAGCTTTCTTT
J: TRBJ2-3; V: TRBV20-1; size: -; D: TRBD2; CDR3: CSAPSGNSGRFGTDTQYF; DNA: TGCAGTGCACCCTCTGGGAATAGCGGGAGATTCGGTACAGATACGCAGTATTTT
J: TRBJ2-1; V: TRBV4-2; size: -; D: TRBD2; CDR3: CASSQELGLSPRGDEQFF; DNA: TGTGCCAGCAGCCAAGAGCTGGGACTATCCCCCCGGGGCGATGAGCAGTTCTTC
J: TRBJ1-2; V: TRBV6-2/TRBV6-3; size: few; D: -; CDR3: CASSDWGGSTGGYTF; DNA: TGTGCCAGCAGTGACTGGGGAGGCTCTACTGGGGGCTACACCTTC
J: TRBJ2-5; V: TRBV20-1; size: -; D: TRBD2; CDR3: CSARTSGRVIAETQYF; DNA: TGCAGTGCTCGGACTAGCGGGAGGGTAATCGCAGAGACCCAGTACTTC
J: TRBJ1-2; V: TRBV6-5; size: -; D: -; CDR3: CASIYLLGYGYTF; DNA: TGTGCCAGCATTTACCTACTGGGCTATGGCTACACCTTC
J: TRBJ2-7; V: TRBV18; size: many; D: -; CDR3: CASSPPSGQSYEQYF; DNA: TGTGCCAGCTCACCACCATCCGGACAGTCCTACGAGCAGTACTTC
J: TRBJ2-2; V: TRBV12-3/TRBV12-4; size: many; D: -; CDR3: CASSSRGTNTGELFF; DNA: TGTGCCAGCAGTTCAAGGGGGACGAACACCGGGGAGCTGTTTTTT
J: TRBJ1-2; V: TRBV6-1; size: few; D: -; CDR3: CASSEVDWVRGYGYTF; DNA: TGTGCCAGCAGTGAAGTTGATTGGGTCCGGGGGTATGGCTACACCTTC
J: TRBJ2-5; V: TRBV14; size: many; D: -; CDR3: CASSQVRRSQETQYF; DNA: TGTGCCAGCAGCCAAGTGCGCAGGTCTCAAGAGACCCAGTACTTC
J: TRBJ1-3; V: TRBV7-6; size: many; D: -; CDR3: CASSLESRGAGNTIYF; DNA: TGTGCCAGCAGCTTAGAGTCCAGGGGAGCTGGAAACACCATATATTTT
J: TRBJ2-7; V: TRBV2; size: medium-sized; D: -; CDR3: CASTVALLSYEQYF; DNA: TGTGCCAGCACAGTAGCCTTACTCTCCTACGAGCAGTACTTC
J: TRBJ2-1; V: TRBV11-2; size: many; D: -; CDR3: CASSLTGSVYDEQFF; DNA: TGTGCCAGCAGCTTGACAGGTTCGGTTTACGATGAGCAGTTCTTC
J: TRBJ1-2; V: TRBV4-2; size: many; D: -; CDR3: CASSHDYTTSGANYGYTF; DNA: TGTGCCAGCAGCCACGACTACACGACCTCCGGGGCTAACTATGGCTACACCTTC
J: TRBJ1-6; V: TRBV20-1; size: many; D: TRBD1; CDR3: CSARNAGTGAFGSPLHF; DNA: TGCAGTGCTAGGAATGCCGGGACAGGGGCTTTTGGTTCACCCCTCCACTTT
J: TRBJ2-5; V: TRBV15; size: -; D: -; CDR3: CATSTPKGLATIQDTQYF; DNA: TGTGCCACCAGCACTCCTAAGGGATTAGCGACCATACAAGATACCCAGTACTTC
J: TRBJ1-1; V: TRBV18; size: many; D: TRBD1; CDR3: CASSRTGGKTEAFF; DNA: TGTGCCAGCTCACGCACAGGGGGCAAAACTGAAGCTTTCTTT
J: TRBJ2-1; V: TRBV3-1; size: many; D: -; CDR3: CASSQGRAGPIF; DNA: TGTGCCAGCAGCCAAGGTCGGGCGGGGCCGATTTTC
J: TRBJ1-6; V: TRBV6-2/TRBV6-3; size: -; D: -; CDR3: CASSSTNSPLHF; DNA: TGTGCCAGCAGTTCCACTAATTCACCCCTCCACTTT
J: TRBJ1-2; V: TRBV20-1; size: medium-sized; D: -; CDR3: CSASGGAGTSGYTF; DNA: TGCAGTGCTAGTGGGGGGGCGGGGACCTCAGGCTACACCTTC
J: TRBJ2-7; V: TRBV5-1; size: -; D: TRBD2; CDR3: CASSLDPAGANGKYF; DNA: TGCGCCAGCAGCTTGGATCCAGCGGGAGCGAATGGGAAGTACTTC
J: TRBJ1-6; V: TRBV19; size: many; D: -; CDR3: CASSIVAQVASPLHF; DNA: TGTGCCAGTAGTATCGTGGCACAGGTTGCTTCACCCCTCCACTTT
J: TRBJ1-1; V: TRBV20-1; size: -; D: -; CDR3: CSAHGSSASGGTEAFF; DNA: TGCAGTGCCCATGGGAGCAGCGCATCCGGGGGCACTGAAGCTTTCTTT
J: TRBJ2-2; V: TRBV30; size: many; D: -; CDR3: CAWSETGNTGELFF; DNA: TGTGCCTGGTCTGAGACAGGGAACACCGGGGAGCTGTTTTTT
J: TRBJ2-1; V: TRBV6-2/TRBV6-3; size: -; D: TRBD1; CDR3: CASSYLWGGDRNNEQFF; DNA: TGTGCCAGCAGTTATCTTTGGGGTGGGGACAGAAACAATGAGCAGTTCTTC
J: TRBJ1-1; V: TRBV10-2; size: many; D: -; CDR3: CASSESVNTEAFF; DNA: TGCGCCAGCAGTGAGTCGGTGAACACTGAAGCTTTCTTT
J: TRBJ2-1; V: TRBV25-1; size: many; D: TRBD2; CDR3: CASSGAGLDEQFF; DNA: TGTGCCAGCAGTGGAGCGGGACTAGACGAGCAGTTCTTC
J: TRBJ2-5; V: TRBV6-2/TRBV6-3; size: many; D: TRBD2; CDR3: CASRQAGGSETQYF; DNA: TGTGCCAGCCGCCAGGCGGGGGGGAGTGAGACCCAGTACTTC
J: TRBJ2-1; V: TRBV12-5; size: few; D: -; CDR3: CASGIYRLYSYNEQFF; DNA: TGTGCTAGTGGCATCTACAGGCTTTATTCATACAATGAGCAGTTCTTC
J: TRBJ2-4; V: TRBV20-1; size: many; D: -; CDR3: CSARDQLAKNIQYF; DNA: TGCAGTGCTAGAGATCAGCTAGCCAAAAACATTCAGTACTTC
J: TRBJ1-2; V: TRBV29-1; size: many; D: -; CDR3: CSVDPGSNYGYTF; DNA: TGCAGCGTGGATCCGGGGTCTAACTATGGCTACACCTTC
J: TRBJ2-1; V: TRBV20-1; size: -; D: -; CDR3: CSVAPVGIGRPYNEQFF; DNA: TGCAGTGTCGCCCCGGTGGGTATCGGGAGACCTTACAATGAGCAGTTCTTC
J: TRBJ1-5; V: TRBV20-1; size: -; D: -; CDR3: CSTGRNNQPQHF; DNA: TGCAGCACCGGACGGAACAATCAGCCCCAGCATTTT
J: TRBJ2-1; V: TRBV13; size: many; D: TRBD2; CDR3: CASSSNLRTSGTNEQFF; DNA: TGTGCCAGCAGCTCTAACCTGCGGACTAGCGGTACCAATGAGCAGTTCTTC
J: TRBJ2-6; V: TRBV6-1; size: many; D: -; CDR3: CASTEGGSGANVLTF; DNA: TGTGCCAGCACCGAAGGGGGTTCTGGGGCCAACGTCCTGACTTTC
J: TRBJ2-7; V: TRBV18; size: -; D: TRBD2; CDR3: CASSPKGLAGEQYF; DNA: TGTGCCAGCTCACCCAAGGGACTAGCGGGAGAGCAGTACTTC
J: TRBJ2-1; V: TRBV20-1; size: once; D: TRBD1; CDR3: CSATNRGLPSNEQFF; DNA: TGCAGTGCTACAAACAGGGGCCTCCCTTCCAATGAGCAGTTCTTC
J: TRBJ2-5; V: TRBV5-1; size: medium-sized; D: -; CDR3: CASSLGGGGETQYF; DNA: TGCGCCAGCAGCTTAGGAGGGGGTGGGGAGACCCAGTACTTC
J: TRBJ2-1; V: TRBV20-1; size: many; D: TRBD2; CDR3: CSAALAGGPNEQFF; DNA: TGCAGTGCTGCACTAGCGGGAGGGCCCAATGAGCAGTTCTTC
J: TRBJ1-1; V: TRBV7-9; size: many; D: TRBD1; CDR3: CVSSPSTYRETGQHNEAFF; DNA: TGTGTCAGCAGCCCGAGTACTTATAGGGAGACAGGGCAACATAATGAAGCTTTCTTT
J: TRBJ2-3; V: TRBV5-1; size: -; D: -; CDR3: CASSREDSRTDTQYF; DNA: TGCGCCAGCAGCCGAGAGGACAGCCGCACAGATACGCAGTATTTT